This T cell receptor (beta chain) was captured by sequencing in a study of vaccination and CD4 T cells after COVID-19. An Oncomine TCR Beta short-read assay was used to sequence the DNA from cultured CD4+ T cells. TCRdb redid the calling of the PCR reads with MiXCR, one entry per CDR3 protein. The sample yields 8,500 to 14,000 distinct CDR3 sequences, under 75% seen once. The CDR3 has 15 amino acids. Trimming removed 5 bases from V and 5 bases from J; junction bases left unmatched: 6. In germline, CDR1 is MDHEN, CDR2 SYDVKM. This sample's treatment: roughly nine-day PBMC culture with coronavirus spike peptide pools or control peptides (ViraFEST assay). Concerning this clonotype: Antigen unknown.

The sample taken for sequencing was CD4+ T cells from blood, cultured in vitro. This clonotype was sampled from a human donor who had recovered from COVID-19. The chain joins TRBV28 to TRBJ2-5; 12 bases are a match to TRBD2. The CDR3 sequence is CASSRTSGVTETQYF. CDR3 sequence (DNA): TGTGCCAGCAGTCGGACTAGCGGGGTGACGGAGACCCAGTACTTC. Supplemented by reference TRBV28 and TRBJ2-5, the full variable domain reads DVKVTQSSRYLVKRTGEKVFLECVQDMDHENMFWYRQDPGLGLRLIYFSYDVKMKEKGDIPEGYSVSREKKERFSLILESASTNQTSMYLCASSRTSGVTETQYFGPGTRLLVL.